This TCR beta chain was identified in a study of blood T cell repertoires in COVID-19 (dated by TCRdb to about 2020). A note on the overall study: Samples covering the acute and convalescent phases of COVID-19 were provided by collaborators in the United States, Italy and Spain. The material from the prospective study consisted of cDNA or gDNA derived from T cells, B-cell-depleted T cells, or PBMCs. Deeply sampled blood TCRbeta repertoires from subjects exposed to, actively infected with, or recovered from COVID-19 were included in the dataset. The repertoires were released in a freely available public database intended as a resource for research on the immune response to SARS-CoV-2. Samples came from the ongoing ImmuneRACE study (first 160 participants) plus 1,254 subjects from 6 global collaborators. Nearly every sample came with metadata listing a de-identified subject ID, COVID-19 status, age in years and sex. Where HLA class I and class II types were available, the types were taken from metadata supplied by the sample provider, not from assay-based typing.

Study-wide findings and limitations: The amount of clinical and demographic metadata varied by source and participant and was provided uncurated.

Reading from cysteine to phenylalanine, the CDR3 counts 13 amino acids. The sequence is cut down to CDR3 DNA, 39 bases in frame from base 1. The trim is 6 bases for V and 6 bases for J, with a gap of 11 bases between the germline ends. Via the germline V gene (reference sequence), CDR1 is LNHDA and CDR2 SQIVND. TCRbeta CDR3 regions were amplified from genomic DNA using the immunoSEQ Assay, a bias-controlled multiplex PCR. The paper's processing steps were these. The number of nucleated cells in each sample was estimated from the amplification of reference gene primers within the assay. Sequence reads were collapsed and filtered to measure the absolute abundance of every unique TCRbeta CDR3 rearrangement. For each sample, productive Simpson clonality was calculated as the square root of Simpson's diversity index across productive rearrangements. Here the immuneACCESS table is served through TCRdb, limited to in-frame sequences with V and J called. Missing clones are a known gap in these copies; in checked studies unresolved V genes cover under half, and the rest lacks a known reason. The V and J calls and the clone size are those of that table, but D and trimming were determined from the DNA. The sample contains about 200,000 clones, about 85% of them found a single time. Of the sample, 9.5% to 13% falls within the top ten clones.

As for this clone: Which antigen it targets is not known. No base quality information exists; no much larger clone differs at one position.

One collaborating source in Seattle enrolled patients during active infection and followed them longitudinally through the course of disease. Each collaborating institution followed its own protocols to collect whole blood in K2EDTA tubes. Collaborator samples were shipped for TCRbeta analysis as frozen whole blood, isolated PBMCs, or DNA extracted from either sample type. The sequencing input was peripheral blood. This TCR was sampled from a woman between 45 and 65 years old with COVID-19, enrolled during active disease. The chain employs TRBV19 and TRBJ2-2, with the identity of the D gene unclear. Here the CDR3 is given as CASSGFGAGELFF. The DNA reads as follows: TGTGCCAGTAGCGGTTTTGGAGCCGGGGAGCTGTTTTTT.